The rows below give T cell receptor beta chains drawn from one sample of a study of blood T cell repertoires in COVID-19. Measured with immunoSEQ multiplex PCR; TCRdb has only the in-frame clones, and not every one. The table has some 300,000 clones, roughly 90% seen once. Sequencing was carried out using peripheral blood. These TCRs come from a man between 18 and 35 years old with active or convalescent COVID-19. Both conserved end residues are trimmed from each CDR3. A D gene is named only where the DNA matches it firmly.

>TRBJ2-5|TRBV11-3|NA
ASSLGVGAFQETQY
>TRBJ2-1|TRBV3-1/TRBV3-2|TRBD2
ASSQGVQRGAPFSSYNEQF
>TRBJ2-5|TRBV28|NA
ASSPAAGYQETQY
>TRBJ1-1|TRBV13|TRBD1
ASSPRQGKHTEAF
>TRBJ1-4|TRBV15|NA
ATSFTVTNEKLF
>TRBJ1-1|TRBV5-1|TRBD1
ASSPGTGNTEAF
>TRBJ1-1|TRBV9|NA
ASSVGRGNTEAF
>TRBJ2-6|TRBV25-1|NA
ASTRAGANVLT
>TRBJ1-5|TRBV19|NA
ASRLTGINQPQH
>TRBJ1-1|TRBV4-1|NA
ASSHVQMNTEAF
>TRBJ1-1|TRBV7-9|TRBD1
ASSSWTGGYTEAF
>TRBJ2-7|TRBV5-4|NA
ASSMRSGTGKQY
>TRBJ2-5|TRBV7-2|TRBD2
ASSFTSGGAETQY
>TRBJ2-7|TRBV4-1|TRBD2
ASSLGSGNEQY
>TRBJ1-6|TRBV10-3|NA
AISAGERAH
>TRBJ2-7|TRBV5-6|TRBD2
ASSLLADSYEQY
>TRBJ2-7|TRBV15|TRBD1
ATSSSIGTGGYEQY
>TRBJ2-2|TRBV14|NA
ASSPGFPYTGELF
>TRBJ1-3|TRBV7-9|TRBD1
ASSSDRAGNTIY
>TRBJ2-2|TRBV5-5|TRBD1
ASSWTGGNTGELF
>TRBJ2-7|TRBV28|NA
ASSPPSSDEQY
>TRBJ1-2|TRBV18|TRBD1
ASSPQRDRKNYGYT
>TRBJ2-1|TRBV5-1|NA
ASRENSGSYNEQF
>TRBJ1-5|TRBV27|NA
ASSFRGDQPQH
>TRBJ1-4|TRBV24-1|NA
ATSGGPGYGEKLF
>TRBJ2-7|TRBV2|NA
ASTLAPTYEQY
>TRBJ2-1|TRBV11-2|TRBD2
ASSFQAGGRNNEQF
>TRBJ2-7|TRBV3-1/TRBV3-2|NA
ASRPSGQSGSEQY
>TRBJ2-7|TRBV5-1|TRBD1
ASSGTGILDEQY
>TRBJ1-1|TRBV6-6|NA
ASSLAGLGEAF
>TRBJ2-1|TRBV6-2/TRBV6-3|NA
ASSLLNPGEQF
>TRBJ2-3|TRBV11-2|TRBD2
ASSPRTSGRGQSTDTQY
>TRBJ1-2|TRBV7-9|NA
ASSFSRSYVYT
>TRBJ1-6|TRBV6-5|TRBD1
ASSTGQGNSPLH
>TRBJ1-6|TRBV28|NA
ASSFLGRGSPLH
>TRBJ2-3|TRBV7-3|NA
ASSFIGGVATDTQY
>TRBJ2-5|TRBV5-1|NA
ASSSETGVQETQY
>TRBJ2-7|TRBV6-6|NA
ASSYPYERSSYEQY
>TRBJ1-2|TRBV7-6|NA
ASSLYGPGYGYT
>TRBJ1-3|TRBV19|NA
ASSTGVISGNTIY
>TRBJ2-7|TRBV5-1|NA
ASSKATGNTYEQY
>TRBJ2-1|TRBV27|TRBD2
ASSASRLAGAHNEQF
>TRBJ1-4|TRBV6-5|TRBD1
ASSRRQGFSEKLF
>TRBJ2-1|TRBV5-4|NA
ASSLSTYNEQF
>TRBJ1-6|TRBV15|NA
ATSRETGGALH